The 12 T cell receptor beta chains presented below share a single source sample, sequenced in a study of blood T cell repertoires in COVID-19. Here immunoSEQ multiplex PCR was the method, and the copy in TCRdb shows in-frame clones only, minus some. The table has approximately 330,000 clones, roughly 90% seen once. Source material: peripheral blood. The receptors originated from a man under 40 with COVID-19, enrolled during active disease.

This clone is a singleton in its sample. In DNA, the CDR3 is TGTGCCAGCAGCTTAGGATTAGGCGGGGGGAACACCGGGGAGCTGTTTTTT. Its protein is CASSLGLGGGNTGELFF. V gene TRBV7-2 combines with J gene TRBJ2-2, with 7 bases fitting TRBD2. Trimming took 1 base from V and 1 from J; bases not matched to a gene: 6. The CDR3 has 17 residues. Per the germline V gene, CDR1 is SGHTA and CDR2 is FQGNSA.

This chain connects TRBV4-2 to TRBJ2-1, with 8 bases fitting TRBD2. Trimming at V came to 3 bases and at J to 1 base, leaving 5 bases not matched to a gene. This CDR3 contains 16 residues. Germline V gene sequence: CDR1 LGHNA, CDR2 YNFKEQ. As DNA, the CDR3 is TGTGCCAGCAGCCATACCGGGGGGGCTTCCTACAATGAGCAGTTCTTC. Its protein is CASSHTGGASYNEQFF.

The rearrangement uses TRBV4-1 and TRBJ1-2; D is uncertain. This CDR3 has 15 residues. Trimming left V 0 bases short and J 1 base short, with 9 bases between. CDR1 is MGHRA, CDR2 YSYEKL, per germline. CDR3 DNA: TGCGCCAGCAGCCAAGAGGGCAGCAGTAACTATGGCTACACCTTC. Translation gives CASSQEGSSNYGYTF.

This CDR3 is CASSLILYNEQFF. The CDR3 nucleotides read TGTGCCAGCAGTTTGATACTCTACAATGAGCAGTTCTTC. The chain carries TRBV12-3 or TRBV12-4 and TRBJ2-1, with D hard to call. This CDR3 comprises 13 residues. Trimming took 3 bases from V and 3 from J, leaving 6 bases between them.

This rearrangement joins TRBV7-2 to TRBJ2-7, with unresolved D. CDR1 SGHTA and CDR2 FQGNSA come from the germline V gene. The CDR3 extends over 15 amino acids. Trimming took off 1 base at V and 1 base at J, with 11 bases between the two ends. The CDR3 nucleotides are TGTGCCAGCAGCTTAGTCGGGTCAGAATCCTACGAGCAGTACTTC. Its protein product is CASSLVGSESYEQYF. Full variable domain (remainder filled in from reference TRBV7-2 and TRBJ2-7): GAGVSQSPSNKVTEKGKDVELRCDPISGHTALYWYRQSLGQGLEFLIYFQGNSAPDKSGLPSDRFSAERTGGSVSTLTIQRTQQEDSAVYLCASSLVGSESYEQYFGPGTRLTVT.

The CDR3 loop is CASSGLGRGTGELFF. The CDR3 region has the DNA TGTGCCAGCAGCGGGCTCGGACGGGGGACCGGGGAGCTGTTTTTT. The chain joins TRBV5-6 to TRBJ2-2; D may be TRBD2 (6 bases). Per germline, CDR1 SGHDT and CDR2 YYEEEE. V lost 4 bases and J lost 5, with 15 bases in between. CDR3 size: 15 residues.

The chain links TRBV10-3 to TRBJ2-5; 8 bases are a match to TRBD1. The V segment lost 0 bases and the J segment 5 bases; nucleotides outside the gene matches: 5. The CDR3 covers 15 residues. Germline V gene lookup returns CDR1 ENHRY and CDR2 SYGVKD. The CDR3 loop reads CAISESTGVGETQYF. DNA of the CDR3: TGTGCCATCAGTGAGTCGACAGGGGTGGGGGAGACCCAGTACTTC.

The V gene is TRBV7-2, the J gene TRBJ2-7; no clear D gene. V gave up 2 bases and J gave up 2 bases, with 10 bases separating them. Germline V gives CDR1 SGHTA, CDR2 FQGNSA. This CDR3 has 14 amino acids. The CDR3 sequence is CASSLSPLTYEQYF. The CDR3, as DNA: TGTGCCAGCAGCTTATCTCCCTTAACCTACGAGCAGTACTTC.

The chain combines TRBV7-2 with TRBJ1-5, with 9 bases aligning to TRBD1. This CDR3 is 15 amino acids long. Germline assignment: CDR1 SGHTA and CDR2 FQGNSA. The V segment lost 5 bases and the J segment 7 bases; nucleotides outside the gene matches: 9. CDR3 in amino acids: CASSTTGGAEQPQHF. CDR3 coding DNA: TGTGCCAGCAGCACAACAGGGGGCGCGGAGCAGCCCCAGCATTTT.

The chain employs TRBV10-3 and TRBJ2-1; 8 nucleotides match TRBD2. CDR3 length: 15 amino acids. V trimming: 6 bases; J trimming: 2 bases; junction bases outside the gene matches: 6. Germline CDR1 ENHRY, CDR2 SYGVKD. The CDR3 DNA follows: TGTGCCATCAGGCGGGTAGCGGGGACCTACAATGAGCAGTTCTTC. Its translation is CAIRRVAGTYNEQFF.

J is TRBJ1-5 and V is TRBV19, with D tentatively TRBD1 (5 bases). The CDR3 spans 16 residues. Looked up from germline, CDR1 is LNHDA and CDR2 is SQIVND (reference sequence). V was clipped by 4 bases and J by 6 bases, with 19 bases between them. The CDR3 protein is CASSNGPIGGGQPQHF. The CDR3 bases are TGTGCCAGTAGTAACGGCCCCATTGGGGGAGGTCAGCCCCAGCATTTT.

This clone was counted once. The rearrangement links TRBV30 to TRBJ2-3, with no clear D. The CDR3 consists of 16 residues. V was pared by 0 bases and J by 1 base, with 14 bases between. CDR1 and CDR2 (germline): GTSNPN, SVGIG (reference sequence). CDR3 amino acids: CAWSVRVSPGTDTQYF. The DNA of the CDR3 is TGTGCCTGGAGTGTTCGCGTTTCTCCCGGCACAGATACGCAGTATTTT.